Each of the 10 T cell receptor beta chains below was sequenced from the same sample in a study of blood T cells in healthy people across ages. PCR was performed a second time for about 7 to 12 cycles using a sample-barcoded 5' primer and a J-beta primer mix. TCRdb used MiXCR to reprocess the 5' RACE reads, holding one entry per CDR3 protein. The sample has about 640,000 distinct CDR3 sequences, about 30% seen once. The sample taken for sequencing was blood. The source of these receptors is a woman over 75 in good health.

V usage is TRBV20-1 and J usage is TRBJ1-1; D uncertain. Deletions cut 1 base from V and 0 bases from J, with 6 bases between. In germline, CDR1 is DFQATT, CDR2 SNEGSKA (reference sequence). The CDR3 has 13 amino acids. CDR3 sequence reads: CSARVSLNTEAFF. DNA of the CDR3: TGCAGTGCTAGAGTATCTTTGAACACTGAAGCTTTCTTT.

A single count supports this clonotype. The rearrangement links TRBV7-2 to TRBJ2-1, with a tentative D call TRBD2 (7 bases). V was cut by 7 bases and J by 6 bases, with 19 bases left in between. The germline V gene has CDR1 SGHTA and CDR2 FQGNSA. The CDR3 loop spans 15 amino acids. Here the CDR3 reads CASTKGGGGSNEQFF. For the CDR3, the DNA is TGTGCCAGCACCAAAGGGGGGGGAGGAAGCAATGAGCAGTTCTTC. The complete variable domain, with remaining parts taken from reference TRBV7-2 and TRBJ2-1, reads GAGVSQSPSNKVTEKGKDVELRCDPISGHTALYWYRQSLGQGLEFLIYFQGNSAPDKSGLPSDRFSAERTGGSVSTLTIQRTQQEDSAVYLCASTKGGGGSNEQFFGPGTRLTVL.

In regard to this clonotype: A much larger clone lies a single base off, so this may be a read error. The chain carries TRBV15 and TRBJ2-1, with D unresolved. This CDR3 is built from 12 residues. Germline-derived CDR1 and CDR2 are LNHNV and YYDKDF (reference sequence). CDR3 sequence: CATSSGYNGQFF. The CDR3 DNA reads TGTGCCACCAGCAGCGGTTACAATGGGCAGTTCTTC.

This clonotype was found many times. The chain couples TRBV19 to TRBJ2-1, with TRBD2 as a possible D gene (5 bases). Trimming shortened V by 3 bases and J by 6 bases, and 12 bases separated the two germline ends. This CDR3 contains 14 residues. The germline CDR1 and CDR2 sequences are LNHDA and SQIVND (reference sequence). CDR3 sequence (DNA): TGTGCCAGTAGTATCTTGCTAGCCGGCAATGAGCAGTTCTTC. It is translated as CASSILLAGNEQFF.

This clonotype was seen ten or more times. Compared with germline, one end of the junction differs, possibly owing to a read error. The chain couples TRBV4-2 to TRBJ2-2; tentatively, D is TRBD2 (7 bases). The germline gives CDR1 LGHNA, CDR2 YNFKEQ. The CDR3 is made up of 15 amino acids. The CDR3 nucleotides are TGTGCCAGCAGCCAAGGGGTTGACAGGTCGGGGGGGCTGTTTTTT. Its translation: CASSQGVDRSGGLFF.

This clonotype was counted many times. The chain employs TRBV5-6 and TRBJ1-5; tentatively, D is TRBD1 (5 bases). The CDR3 spans 15 residues. Germline V CDR1 and CDR2: SGHDT, YYEEEE. V was shortened by 4 bases and J by 0 bases, with 11 bases between the two germline ends. The CDR3 region is CASSLGTHSNQPQHF. The CDR3 nucleotides are TGTGCCAGCAGCCTGGGGACGCATAGCAATCAGCCCCAGCATTTT.

The J gene is TRBJ1-2, the V gene TRBV12-3 or TRBV12-4; TRBD1 matches at 7 bases. The CDR3 spans 13 residues. V was clipped by 4 bases and J by 6 bases; unmatched bases: 5. The CDR3 bases are TGTGCCAGCAGTTCAGACAGGGCCCATGGCTACACCTTC. Translating it yields CASSSDRAHGYTF.

The chain uses TRBV20-1 and TRBJ2-2, with D possibly TRBD1 on 5 matching bases. The CDR3 is 15 amino acids. CDR1 is DFQATT, CDR2 SNEGSKA, per germline (reference sequence). V lost 3 bases, J lost 3 bases, and 14 bases lay in between. This chain's CDR3 is CSARDIGHHTGELFF. The CDR3 nucleotides read TGCAGTGCTAGGGATATTGGACACCACACCGGGGAGCTGTTTTTT.

Only a few counts were recorded for this clonotype. V is TRBV12-3 or TRBV12-4 and J is TRBJ2-3; D ambiguous. The germline V and J ends were trimmed by 4 bases and 4 bases, with 15 bases remaining between them. The CDR3 extends over 15 amino acids. The CDR3 coding sequence is TGTGCCAGCAGTTCCACCGGTTCAAGGTCAGATACGCAGTATTTT. Its translation is CASSSTGSRSDTQYF.

This clonotype showed up just once. Being one base from a much bigger clone, this may be a read error. The chain couples TRBV12-3 or TRBV12-4 to TRBJ2-1; the D gene is possibly TRBD1 (5 bases). Trimming shortened V by 5 bases and J by 10 bases, and 15 bases separated the two germline ends. There are 13 residues in the CDR3. The CDR3 here is CASSTLGAGEQFF. The CDR3 DNA follows: TGTGCCAGCAGTACGTTAGGGGCAGGCGAGCAGTTCTTC.